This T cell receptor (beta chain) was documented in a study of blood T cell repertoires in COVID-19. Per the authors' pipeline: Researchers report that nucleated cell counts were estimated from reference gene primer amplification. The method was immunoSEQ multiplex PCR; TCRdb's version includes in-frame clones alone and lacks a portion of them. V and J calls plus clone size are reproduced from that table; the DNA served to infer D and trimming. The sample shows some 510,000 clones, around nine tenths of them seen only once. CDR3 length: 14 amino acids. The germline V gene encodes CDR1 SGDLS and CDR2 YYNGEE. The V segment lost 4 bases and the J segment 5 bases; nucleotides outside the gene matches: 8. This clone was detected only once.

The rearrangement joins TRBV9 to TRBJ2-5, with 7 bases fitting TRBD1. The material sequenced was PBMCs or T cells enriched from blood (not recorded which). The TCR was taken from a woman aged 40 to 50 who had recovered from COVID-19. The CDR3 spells CASSPHRGGETQYF. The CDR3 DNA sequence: TGTGCCAGCAGCCCACACAGGGGCGGGGAGACCCAGTACTTC. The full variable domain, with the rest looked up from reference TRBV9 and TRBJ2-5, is DSGVTQTPKHLITATGQRVTLRCSPRSGDLSVYWYQQSLDQGLQFLIQYYNGEERAKGNILERFSAQQFPDLHSELNLSSLELGDSALYFCASSPHRGGETQYFGPGTRLLVL.